This T cell receptor beta chain is drawn from a study of shared clonotypes between healthy human individuals. Only in-frame clones appear in the TCRdb table, and some are missing; sequencing was by immunoSEQ multiplex PCR. The table has roughly 500,000 clones, roughly 95% seen once. After removal of 1 base from V and 2 bases from J, the junction contained 5 bases not matched to a gene. Germline V gene sequence: CDR1 SGHTA, CDR2 FQGNSA. The CDR3 is 15 residues long. The TCR originated in a woman aged 30 to 39 in good health. The sequenced sample consisted of naive CD4+ T cells sorted from blood. Subset defined: CD45RA+ positively selected. The gene calls are TRBV7-2 and TRBJ2-7; 7 bases line up with TRBD1. CDR3 DNA: TGTGCCAGCAGCTTAGAAGGGACAGCTACCTACGAGCAGTACTTC. Its translation: CASSLEGTATYEQYF.